Each of the 13 T cell receptor beta chains below was sequenced from the same sample in a study of Graves' ophthalmopathy and Graves' hyperthyroidism (dated by TCRdb to the late 2010s). The reads were generated on an Illumina HiSeq 2000. For repertoire sequencing, the TCR beta CDR3 regions were amplified from RNA transcripts. HTBI primers and the Qiagen OneStep RT-PCR kit were used in a first-round RT-PCR, which was followed by a second-round multiplex PCR, size selection and purification. TCRdb reworked the public reads: Q25 trimming with fastp, MiXCR clone assembly, productive beta chains retained. Rows merge per CDR3 protein into single entries with the most common DNA and genes. Here the sample has 1 million to 1.3 million distinct CDR3 sequences; around a third occur a single time. Jointly, the top ten make up around 10% of the sample. Input material: peripheral blood or thyroid tissue (not recorded which). The receptors derive from an adult man with Graves' hyperthyroidism.

In this sample, this clonotype turned up a few times. This may stem from a read error, because a much larger clone lies one nucleotide away. The V call is TRBV6-5, the J call TRBJ2-7; no clear D gene. This CDR3 has 11 residues. V gave up 6 bases and J gave up 3 bases, with 6 bases separating them. The germline gives CDR1 MNHEY, CDR2 SVGAGI. This chain's CDR3 is CASREFYEQYF. As DNA, the CDR3 is TGTGCCAGCAGGGAGTTCTACGAGCAGTACTTC.

This clonotype occurred many times. The V and J genes are TRBV7-3 and TRBJ2-6, with D uncertain. The V gene's germline CDR1 is SGHTA and CDR2 FQGTGA. V gave up 5 bases and J gave up 0 bases, with 8 bases separating them. This CDR3 region has 15 residues. The CDR3 region is CASSPLGSGANVLTF. DNA of the CDR3: TGTGCCAGCAGCCCACTCGGCTCTGGGGCCAACGTCCTGACTTTC.

On this clonotype: A read error is possible here, since a much larger clone lies one base away. This CDR3 fails to terminate in the conserved phenylalanine or tryptophan, so it likely reflects a read error. The chain recombines TRBV11-2 with TRBJ1-1; D is perhaps TRBD1 (6 bases). Looked up from germline, CDR1 is SGHAT and CDR2 is FQNNGV. The CDR3 is 13 amino acids. V lost 5 bases, J lost 7 bases, and 14 bases lay in between. The CDR3 nucleotides are TGTGCCAGCAGCCGACGGGGGCCCCTTGAAGCTTTCGTT. Translating gives CASSRRGPLEAFV.

Of note for this clonotype: Possible read error: a much larger clone is one base away. This CDR3 reads CASLGGTKAFF. CDR3 sequence (DNA): TGTGCCAGCCTAGGGGGTACTAAAGCTTTCTTT. V and J are TRBV12-3 or TRBV12-4 and TRBJ1-1; tentatively, D is TRBD1 (6 bases). This CDR3 has 11 amino acids. V shed 8 bases and J shed 9 bases, with 13 bases lying between them.

V and J are TRBV19 and TRBJ1-2; D call uncertain. The V end lost 11 bases, the J end lost 0 bases, and 13 bases lay between the germline ends. The CDR3 covers 13 residues. The germline V gene has CDR1 LNHDA and CDR2 SQIVND (reference sequence). The CDR3 spells CAWEPQTNYGYTF. DNA of the CDR3: TGTGCCTGGGAACCACAGACTAACTATGGCTACACCTTC.

The chain uses TRBV29-1 and TRBJ2-7; D may be TRBD1 (6 bases). The CDR3 length is 13 residues. Germline V CDR1 and CDR2: SQVTM, ANQGSEA. V lost 7 bases, J lost 2 bases, and 15 bases lay in between. CDR3 DNA sequence: TGCAGCGCGTGGACGACAGGCACCTACGAGCAGTACTTC. Translating it yields CSAWTTGTYEQYF.

As for this clonotype: A much larger clone is a single base away; this may be a read error. The V and J genes are TRBV2 and TRBJ2-7, with TRBD2 identical over 8 bases. The CDR3 extends over 16 amino acids. Germline CDR1 reads SNHLY; CDR2 reads FYNNEI. CDR3 bases: TGTGCCGGCAGTGACATGGGCATAGCGGGATCTTACGAGCAGTACTTC. Protein product: CAGSDMGIAGSYEQYF.

This chain joins TRBV5-1 and TRBJ1-1; D unclear. V was shortened by 4 bases and J by 1 base, with 17 bases between the two germline ends. Germline assignment: CDR1 SGHRS and CDR2 YFSETQ. The CDR3 spans 16 residues. CDR3 bases: TGCGCCAGCAGCGATAACAGCCAAGACAAGAACACTGAAGCTTTCTTT. Translated: CASSDNSQDKNTEAFF.

The rearrangement uses TRBV7-9 and TRBJ2-7, with D tentatively TRBD2 (6 bases). The germline V and J ends were trimmed by 3 bases and 5 bases, with 17 bases remaining between them. From germline, CDR1 is SEHNR and CDR2 FQNEAQ (reference sequence). The length of the CDR3 is 15 residues. For the CDR3, the DNA is TGTGCCAGCAGCTTTATAGGCTGGGAGGCGGACGAGCAGTACTTC. It specifies CASSFIGWEADEQYF.

This clonotype was seen a few times. The chain uses TRBV7-2 and TRBJ1-5; tentative D call: TRBD1 (5 bases). Trimming shortened V by 2 bases and J by 7 bases, and 15 bases separated the two germline ends. The CDR3 covers 15 residues. Germline CDR1 SGHTA, CDR2 FQGNSA. The CDR3 sequence: CASSLWGGGTQPQHF. The CDR3 DNA follows: TGTGCCAGCAGCTTATGGGGGGGGGGTACCCAGCCCCAGCATTTT. Together with reference TRBV7-2 and TRBJ1-5, the CDR3 gives the full variable domain: GAGVSQSPSNKVTEKGKDVELRCDPISGHTALYWYRQSLGQGLEFLIYFQGNSAPDKSGLPSDRFSAERTGGSVSTLTIQRTQQEDSAVYLCASSLWGGGTQPQHFGDGTRLSIL.

The rearrangement joins TRBV15 to TRBJ2-6; weak D call: TRBD2 (5 bases). Trimming took off 5 bases at V and 4 bases at J, with 15 bases between the two ends. In germline, CDR1 is LNHNV, CDR2 YYDKDF (reference sequence). This CDR3 spans 16 amino acids. The CDR3 spells CATSPAEAQGANVLTF. The CDR3, as DNA: TGTGCCACCAGCCCAGCGGAGGCACAGGGGGCCAACGTCCTGACTTTC. The entire variable domain, with the rest obtained from reference TRBV15 and TRBJ2-6, is as follows: DAMVIQNPRYQVTQFGKPVTLSCSQTLNHNVMYWYQQKSSQAPKLLFHYYDKDFNNEADTPDNFQSRRPNTSFCFLDIRSPGLGDTAMYLCATSPAEAQGANVLTFGAGSRLTVL.

This clonotype was observed many times. V gene TRBV6-6 combines with J gene TRBJ2-5; 9 bases are shared with TRBD1. This CDR3 region has 16 residues. Germline CDR1 is MNHNY and CDR2 is SVGAGI (reference sequence). V shed 2 bases, J shed 6 bases, and the junction held 10 bases outside the gene matches. The CDR3, as DNA: TGTGCCAGCAGTTACCGGGCGGGACAGGGAAGGAAGACCCAGTACTTC. Translating it yields CASSYRAGQGRKTQYF.

This clonotype was observed a few times. The chain links TRBV6-2 or TRBV6-3 to TRBJ1-5; 7 bases line up with TRBD1. The germline V gene encodes CDR1 MNHEY and CDR2 SVGEGT. Trimming at V came to 6 bases and at J to 7 bases, leaving 12 bases not matched to a gene. This CDR3 contains 15 residues. The CDR3 loop is CASRDPGQRDQPQHF. The CDR3, as DNA: TGTGCCAGCAGAGATCCGGGACAGAGGGACCAGCCCCAGCATTTT.